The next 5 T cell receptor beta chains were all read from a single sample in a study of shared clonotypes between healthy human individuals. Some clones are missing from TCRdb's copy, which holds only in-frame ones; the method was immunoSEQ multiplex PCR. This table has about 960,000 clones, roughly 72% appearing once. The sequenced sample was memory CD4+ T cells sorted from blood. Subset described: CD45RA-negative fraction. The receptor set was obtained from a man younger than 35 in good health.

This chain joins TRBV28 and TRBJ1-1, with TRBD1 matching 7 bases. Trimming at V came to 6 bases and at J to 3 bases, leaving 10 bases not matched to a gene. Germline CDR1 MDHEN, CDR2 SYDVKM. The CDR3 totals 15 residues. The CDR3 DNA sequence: TGTGCCAGCAGGCCACCACTAGGGGGCGACACTGAAGCTTTCTTT. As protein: CASRPPLGGDTEAFF.

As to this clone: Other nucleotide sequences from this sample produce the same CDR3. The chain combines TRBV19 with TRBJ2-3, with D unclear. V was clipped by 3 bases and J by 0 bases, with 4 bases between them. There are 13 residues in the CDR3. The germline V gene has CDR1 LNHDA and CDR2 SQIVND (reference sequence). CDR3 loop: CASSIPSTDTQYF. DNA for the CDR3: TGTGCCAGTAGTATTCCTAGCACAGATACGCAGTATTTT. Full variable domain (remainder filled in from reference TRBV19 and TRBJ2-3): DGGITQSPKYLFRKEGQNVTLSCEQNLNHDAMYWYRQDPGQGLRLIYYSQIVNDFQKGDIAEGYSVSREKKESFPLTVTSAQKNPTAFYLCASSIPSTDTQYFGPGTRLTVL.

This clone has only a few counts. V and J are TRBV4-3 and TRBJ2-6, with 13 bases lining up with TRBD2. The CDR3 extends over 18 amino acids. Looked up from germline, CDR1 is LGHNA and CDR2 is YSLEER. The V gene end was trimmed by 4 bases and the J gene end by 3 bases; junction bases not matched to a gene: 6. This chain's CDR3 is CASSLTSGRAFGANVLTF. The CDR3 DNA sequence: TGCGCCAGCAGCCTTACTAGCGGGAGGGCCTTTGGGGCCAACGTCCTGACTTTC.

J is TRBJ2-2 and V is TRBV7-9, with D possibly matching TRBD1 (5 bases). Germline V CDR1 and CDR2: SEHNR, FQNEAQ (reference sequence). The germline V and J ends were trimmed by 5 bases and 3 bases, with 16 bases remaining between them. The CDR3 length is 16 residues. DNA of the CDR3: TGTGCCAGCAGCACGCCCGGCCGACAGCACACCGGGGAGCTGTTTTTT. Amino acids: CASSTPGRQHTGELFF. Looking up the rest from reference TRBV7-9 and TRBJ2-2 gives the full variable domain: DTGVSQNPRHKITKRGQNVTFRCDPISEHNRLYWYRQTLGQGPEFLTYFQNEAQLEKSRLLSDRFSAERPKGSFSTLEIQRTEQGDSAMYLCASSTPGRQHTGELFFGEGSRLTVL.

The CDR3, as DNA: TGTGCCAGCTCACCCAGGGGGGAAAGAGGTGCTGAAGCTTTCTTT. Translated, it gives CASSPRGERGAEAFF. V usage is TRBV18 and J usage is TRBJ1-1; 7 bases line up with TRBD1. Germline CDR1 KGHSH, CDR2 LQKENI. The CDR3 loop spans 15 amino acids. V was pared by 3 bases and J by 6 bases, with 10 bases of the junction left unmatched.